This TCR beta chain derives from a study of blood T cell repertoires in COVID-19. As for the study in general: Collection of acute and convalescent COVID-19 samples took place in the United States, Italy and Spain. Sample material is recorded as cDNA or gDNA derived from T cells, B-cell-depleted T cells, or PBMCs.

V dropped 10 bases and J dropped 6; count of bases not matched to a gene: 8. This CDR3 is 12 amino acids long. Germline values: CDR1 LNHDA, CDR2 SQIVND (reference sequence). In the source study's methods: How many nucleated cells were present was estimated from reference gene primer amplification. Here immunoSEQ multiplex PCR was the method, and the copy in TCRdb shows in-frame clones only, minus some. Clone size and the V and J calls come from that table; the DNA yielded D and trimming. The table lists about 380,000 clones, 85% to 90% of them singletons. J is TRBJ1-1 and V is TRBV19; 7 bases line up with TRBD1. The source material was peripheral blood. This receptor was taken from a man between 18 and 29 years old with active or convalescent COVID-19. Here the CDR3 reads CATRDRSPEAFF. In DNA, the CDR3 is TGTGCCACTAGGGACAGAAGCCCTGAAGCTTTCTTT.